This section outlines one TCR beta chain sequence together with its context. The germline gives CDR1 LNHDA, CDR2 SQIVND (reference sequence). V dropped 3 bases and J dropped 0 bases, with 15 bases sitting between them. The CDR3 loop spans 17 amino acids. Clinical histories supplied by participants themselves formed the basis of cohort assignment. The recovered donors of Cohort 3 showed two negative PCRs, clearance, or symptom resolution. These data come from a study of blood T cell repertoires in COVID-19. As for the study in general: There were acute and convalescent COVID-19 samples, and they came from the United States, Italy and Spain.

Profiled with immunoSEQ multiplex PCR; TCRdb holds only in-frame clones, not every one. The repertoire holds just over 300,000 clones, with around 89% as singletons. V gene TRBV19 combines with J gene TRBJ1-5; D possibly corresponds to TRBD1 (5 bases). Sequenced sample: PBMCs or T cells enriched from blood (not recorded which). The TCR comes from a woman aged 40 to 50 who had recovered from COVID-19. CDR3 sequence: CASSMGWQGTSNQPQHF. DNA of the CDR3: TGTGCCAGTAGTATGGGGTGGCAGGGCACTAGCAATCAGCCCCAGCATTTT.